Below are 16 T cell receptor beta chains sequenced from a single sample in a study of blood T cell repertoires in COVID-19. Clones were read by immunoSEQ multiplex PCR, and TCRdb kept only the in-frame ones, dropping some. The repertoire includes under 550,000 clones, approximately 90% of them detected once, and roughly 0.76% sits in the top ten. Sequencing used peripheral blood. The origin of the receptors is a young man with COVID-19, enrolled during active disease.

The gene calls are TRBV24-1 and TRBJ1-2, with D perhaps matching TRBD1 (6 bases). This CDR3 comprises 13 residues. Germline V gives CDR1 KGHDR, CDR2 SFDVKD. V lost 4 bases and J lost 7, with 12 bases in between. CDR3 DNA: TGTGCCACCAGTGACTCAGGGGTTGGTGGCTACACCTTC. Translated, it gives CATSDSGVGGYTF.

The chain has TRBV24-1 and TRBJ1-5; tentatively, D is TRBD1 (5 bases). Germline V gene data show CDR1 as KGHDR and CDR2 as SFDVKD. The CDR3 totals 15 residues. Trimming removed 4 bases from V and 5 bases from J, with 14 bases in between. CDR3 DNA: TGTGCCACCAGTGACCCTCGGACGGGGGATCAGCCCCAGCATTTT. It translates to CATSDPRTGDQPQHF.

The rearrangement joins TRBV2 to TRBJ2-1; D unclear. Trimming removed 5 bases from V and 4 bases from J, with 12 bases in between. There are 14 residues in the CDR3. The V gene's germline CDR1 is SNHLY and CDR2 FYNNEI. CDR3: CASSLRQMYNEQFF. In nucleotides, the CDR3 is TGTGCCAGCAGTCTCAGGCAAATGTACAATGAGCAGTTCTTC.

This chain uses TRBV4-1 with TRBJ1-5; 9 bases line up with TRBD1. Unmatched junction bases numbered 2, after V lost 1 base and J lost 7 bases. The length of the CDR3 is 14 residues. The germline V gene encodes CDR1 MGHRA and CDR2 YSYEKL. The CDR3 protein is CASSQVQGAQPQHF. The CDR3 DNA sequence: TGCGCCAGCAGCCAAGTACAGGGGGCACAGCCCCAGCATTTT.

This clone was recorded once. The DNA of the CDR3 is TGTGCCAGCAGCCAAGAACAGGGGAATTCACCCCTCCACTTT. Translated: CASSQEQGNSPLHF. The chain uses TRBV4-2 and TRBJ1-6; 7 nucleotides align to TRBD1. The CDR3 covers 14 residues. The germline gives CDR1 LGHNA, CDR2 YNFKEQ. Losses at the gene ends were 0 bases for V and 7 bases for J; bases not matched to a gene: 0.

The chain is built from TRBV2 and TRBJ2-5; TRBD2 agrees at 8 bases. The trim removed 10 bases at V and 4 bases at J, leaving 17 bases unmatched. Germline V gene sequence: CDR1 SNHLY, CDR2 FYNNEI. The CDR3 is made up of 16 amino acids. The CDR3 DNA is TGTGCCACCAGCCCCGAGAGGGGACTAGGGGGAGAGACCCAGTACTTC. This codes for CATSPERGLGGETQYF.

This chain connects TRBV11-3 to TRBJ1-5; a weak D match, TRBD1 (5 bases). The CDR3 totals 18 residues. V was cut by 0 bases and J by 0 bases, with 15 bases left in between. In germline, CDR1 is SGHNT, CDR2 YENEEA. CDR3 amino acids: CASSLEGDRNFSNQPQHF. Written as DNA, the CDR3 is TGTGCCAGCAGCTTAGAGGGCGACAGAAACTTTAGCAATCAGCCCCAGCATTTT.

As for this clone: This sample includes further DNA sequences coding for the same CDR3. The chain links TRBV6-5 to TRBJ2-7, with D hard to call. The germline CDR1 and CDR2 sequences are MNHEY and SVGAGI. This CDR3 has 13 residues. The V gene lost 0 bases and the J gene lost 3 bases, with 6 bases spanning the gap. CDR3 region: CASSYSSSYEQYF. The CDR3, as DNA: TGTGCCAGCAGTTACTCTAGCAGCTACGAGCAGTACTTC.

The chain combines TRBV10-2 with TRBJ2-3; a possible D gene is TRBD1 (8 bases). Germline V gene lookup returns CDR1 WSHSY and CDR2 SAAADI. Trimming removed 5 bases at V and 5 bases at J, with 17 bases between. This CDR3 has 15 amino acids. The CDR3 is CASSPSDREGDTQYF. The CDR3 DNA sequence: TGCGCCAGCAGTCCATCGGACAGGGAGGGAGATACGCAGTATTTT.

The table lists this clone with a few counts. This sequence joins TRBV5-4 and TRBJ2-2, with a weak D call TRBD2 (5 bases). Germline V gene sequence: CDR1 SGHNT, CDR2 YYREEE (reference sequence). Between the trimmed V and J ends, which lost 5 bases and 5 bases, there was a span of 10 bases. The CDR3 runs to 13 residues. CDR3 region: CASRLGRTGELFF. The CDR3 bases are TGTGCCAGCAGACTAGGAAGGACCGGGGAGCTGTTTTTT.

The V call is TRBV6-1, the J call TRBJ1-2, with 8 positions matching TRBD1. This CDR3 is 15 amino acids long. Germline V lookup: CDR1 MNHNS, CDR2 SASEGT. The trim removed 3 bases at V and 4 bases at J, leaving 7 bases unmatched. CDR3 DNA sequence: TGTGCCAGCAGTGAGGGACAGGTGGGCTTCTATGGCTACACCTTC. Protein product: CASSEGQVGFYGYTF.

The rearrangement links TRBV9 to TRBJ2-1, with D possibly matching TRBD2 (6 bases). Trimming took off 3 bases at V and 7 bases at J, with 17 bases between the two ends. Germline V gene lookup returns CDR1 SGDLS and CDR2 YYNGEE. The CDR3 length is 15 residues. DNA of the CDR3: TGTGCCAGCAGCGACCGGGACTCTATACTAAATGAGCAGTTCTTC. It is translated as CASSDRDSILNEQFF.

The rearrangement links TRBV7-8 to TRBJ1-4; 8 nucleotides agree with TRBD1. CDR1 is SGHVS and CDR2 is FQNEAQ in the germline V gene. The CDR3 is 14 residues long. The ends lost 6 bases at V and 7 bases at J; junction bases unmatched: 7. The CDR3 sequence is CASSSDRAVEKLFF. CDR3 sequence (DNA): TGTGCCAGCAGTTCGGACAGGGCTGTTGAAAAACTGTTTTTT.

This chain links TRBV11-2 with TRBJ2-3; D is possibly TRBD1 (6 bases). CDR3 length equals 16 residues. V was clipped by 4 bases and J by 0 bases, with 14 bases between them. Germline V gene lookup returns CDR1 SGHAT and CDR2 FQNNGV. The CDR3 loop is CASSSSPDRSTDTQYF. DNA of the CDR3: TGTGCCAGCAGCTCGAGCCCAGACAGGAGCACAGATACGCAGTATTTT.

This clone was seen only once. The genes are TRBV4-1 and TRBJ1-2; no definite D call. This CDR3 has 14 residues. The germline V gene encodes CDR1 MGHRA and CDR2 YSYEKL. V shed 0 bases and J shed 6 bases, with 11 bases lying between them. The CDR3 here is CASSQERGYHGYTF. The CDR3 nucleotides read TGCGCCAGCAGCCAAGAAAGAGGGTACCATGGCTACACCTTC.

The chain joins TRBV4-1 to TRBJ1-4; D is undetermined. V shed 1 base and J shed 7 bases, with 10 bases lying between them. The CDR3 sequence is 14 residues long. Germline values: CDR1 MGHRA, CDR2 YSYEKL. In DNA form, the CDR3 reads TGCGCCAGCAGCCAAGGCGGGGTCCTTGAAAAACTGTTTTTT. Amino acids: CASSQGGVLEKLFF.